This is a list of T cell receptor beta chains from one sample in a study of shared clonotypes between healthy human individuals. Here immunoSEQ multiplex PCR was the method, and the copy in TCRdb shows in-frame clones only, minus some. Of some 1.1 million clones in the sample, approximately 80% were seen once. The sequencing input was memory CD4+ T cells from PBMCs. The receptors here all came from a young man in good health. Some clones in this sample may be carry-over from other donors' samples. Both conserved end residues are part of each CDR3. Each record gives: CDR3 length, V gene, J gene, clone size, D gene, CDR3 protein, CDR3 DNA. A D gene is named only where the DNA matches it firmly. Expanded clones are given a class, and other clones once, few, many or no size at all.

15	TRBV6-1	TRBJ2-7	-	-	CASRVGDLPSYEQYF	TGTGCCAGCAGGGTAGGGGACTTACCCAGTTACGAGCAGTACTTC
15	TRBV4-3	TRBJ1-5	-	-	CASSQEVRGGQPQHF	TGCGCCAGCAGCCAAGAAGTACGGGGGGGCCAGCCCCAGCATTTT
12	TRBV7-2	TRBJ2-1	-	-	CASSLVRVEQFF	TGTGCCAGCAGCTTAGTCAGGGTTGAGCAGTTCTTC
12	TRBV30	TRBJ2-3	-	-	CAWSGWRGSQYF	TGTGCCTGGAGCGGGTGGAGGGGTTCGCAGTATTTT
15	TRBV4-1	TRBJ1-5	-	-	CASSQTTQSNQPQHF	TGCGCCAGCAGCCAGACGACCCAGTCGAATCAGCCCCAGCATTTT
14	TRBV2	TRBJ1-4	-	-	CASNRARSYEKLFF	TGTGCCAGCAACCGAGCCCGGTCCTATGAAAAACTGTTTTTT
15	TRBV6-6	TRBJ2-7	-	TRBD2	CASTPGGRIRDEQYF	TGTGCCAGCACTCCTGGCGGGAGGATCCGCGACGAGCAGTACTTC
13	TRBV6-1	TRBJ1-1	-	-	CASSLQGVTEAFF	TGTGCCAGCAGCTTACAGGGTGTCACTGAAGCTTTCTTT
14	TRBV7-9	TRBJ1-2	-	-	CASSSEQGFYGYTF	TGTGCCAGCAGCTCTGAACAGGGATTCTATGGCTACACCTTC
14	TRBV27	TRBJ2-2	-	-	CASSRGPNTGELFF	TGTGCCAGCAGTCGAGGACCGAACACCGGGGAGCTGTTTTTT
17	TRBV27	TRBJ2-5	few	TRBD1	CASSLWGTGSFQETQYF	TGTGCCAGCAGTTTATGGGGGACAGGGAGTTTCCAAGAGACCCAGTACTTC
11	TRBV29-1	TRBJ1-2	once	-	CSALVNYGYTF	TGCAGCGCCCTAGTTAACTATGGCTACACCTTC
15	TRBV7-6	TRBJ2-5	-	TRBD2	CASSLSETSIETQYF	TGTGCCAGCAGCTTATCCGAGACTAGCATAGAGACCCAGTACTTC
18	TRBV4-3	TRBJ2-7	once	TRBD2	CASSPVGGATSGFYEQYF	TGCGCCAGCAGCCCTGTTGGGGGCGCAACTAGCGGGTTTTACGAGCAGTACTTC
14	TRBV6-6	TRBJ1-5	-	-	CASSLGRNYQPQHF	TGTGCCAGCAGTTTGGGACGGAACTATCAGCCCCAGCATTTT
15	TRBV7-2	TRBJ2-3	-	TRBD2	CASSLAGGSADTQYF	TGTGCCAGCAGCTTAGCTGGCGGGAGTGCAGATACGCAGTATTTT
15	TRBV5-1	TRBJ2-1	-	TRBD1	CAGSLDGQVYNEQFF	TGCGCCGGCAGCTTGGACGGACAGGTCTACAATGAGCAGTTCTTC
16	TRBV5-1	TRBJ2-5	-	TRBD2	CASSLASLAGGETQYF	TGCGCCAGCAGCTTGGCCTCCCTAGCGGGAGGTGAGACCCAGTACTTC
16	TRBV7-9	TRBJ2-7	-	-	CASSLRDSPLPSEQYF	TGTGCCAGCAGCCTCCGGGACTCCCCTCTTCCATCTGAGCAGTACTTC
13	TRBV11-2	TRBJ1-2	-	-	CASGRGTNYGYTF	TGTGCCAGCGGCCGGGGGACCAACTATGGCTACACCTTC
15	TRBV28	TRBJ2-7	-	-	CASSLGGTASYEQYF	TGTGCCAGCAGTTTAGGGGGGACGGCATCCTACGAGCAGTACTTC
14	TRBV19	TRBJ1-5	-	-	CASKRGADAQPQHF	TGTGCCAGTAAGAGGGGAGCAGACGCCCAGCCCCAGCATTTT
14	TRBV5-1	TRBJ1-4	-	TRBD1	CASSWTGSNEKLFF	TGCGCCAGCAGCTGGACAGGGTCTAATGAAAAACTGTTTTTT
17	TRBV4-1	TRBJ2-1	many	TRBD2	CASSRSGLAILGNEQFF	TGCGCCAGCAGCCGATCCGGACTAGCGATCCTGGGCAATGAGCAGTTCTTC
13	TRBV19	TRBJ1-1	few	TRBD1	CASIQGAWTEAFF	TGTGCCAGCATACAGGGGGCATGGACTGAAGCTTTCTTT
14	TRBV30	TRBJ2-3	-	TRBD1	CAWSGQGSADTQYF	TGTGCCTGGAGTGGACAGGGGAGCGCAGATACGCAGTATTTT
14	TRBV30	TRBJ2-1	-	TRBD1	CAWSVVGGAAEQFF	TGTGCCTGGAGTGTCGTAGGGGGCGCGGCGGAGCAGTTCTTC
20	TRBV27	TRBJ1-5	-	TRBD1	CASSFYPRGRDLGSNQPQHF	TGTGCCAGCAGTTTCTACCCAAGGGGGCGCGATCTAGGTAGCAATCAGCCCCAGCATTTT
10	TRBV7-2	TRBJ2-1	-	-	CASSSPALFF	TGTGCCAGCAGCTCCCCGGCATTGTTCTTC
15	TRBV4-1	TRBJ1-2	few	-	CASSQGPRDLGGYTF	TGCGCCAGCAGCCAAGGTCCGAGGGATCTAGGCGGCTACACCTTC
17	TRBV28	TRBJ1-1	-	-	CASSSPRTAVMNTEAFF	TGTGCCAGCAGTTCCCCTAGGACAGCTGTTATGAACACTGAAGCTTTCTTT
15	TRBV5-8	TRBJ2-1	-	TRBD1	CASSLRGGRVNEQFF	TGTGCCAGCAGCTTGAGAGGGGGCCGGGTGAATGAGCAGTTCTTC
14	TRBV7-9	TRBJ2-1	-	-	CASSKGLSGDEQFF	TGTGCCAGCAGTAAGGGGCTTAGCGGAGATGAGCAGTTCTTC
14	TRBV5-1	TRBJ2-7	-	-	CASSPRQRSYEQYF	TGCGCCAGCAGCCCCCGACAGCGTTCCTACGAGCAGTACTTC
14	TRBV7-2	TRBJ1-3	-	-	CASSLGGTGNTIYF	TGTGCCAGCAGCTTAGGGGGGACAGGAAACACCATATATTTT
14	TRBV6-5	TRBJ2-3	-	-	CASRPGDGTDTQYF	TGTGCCAGCAGGCCTGGAGACGGCACAGATACGCAGTATTTT
15	TRBV19	TRBJ2-3	-	TRBD2	CASSRGDHPTDTQYF	TGTGCCAGTAGCCGGGGGGACCATCCCACAGATACGCAGTATTTT
13	TRBV5-1	TRBJ1-4	once	-	CASSPAGNEKLFF	TGCGCCAGCAGCCCGGCGGGAAATGAAAAACTGTTTTTT
15	TRBV5-4	TRBJ1-1	-	TRBD1	CASSFPGQGGTEAFF	TGTGCCAGCAGCTTCCCTGGACAGGGAGGCACTGAAGCTTTCTTT
16	TRBV28	TRBJ2-1	-	-	CASRLGGVVRNNEQFF	TGTGCCAGCAGACTAGGGGGAGTAGTCCGTAACAATGAGCAGTTCTTC
14	TRBV2	TRBJ2-2	few	-	CASSGQMATGELFF	TGTGCCAGCAGTGGACAGATGGCCACCGGGGAGCTGTTTTTT
15	TRBV28	TRBJ1-5	-	TRBD1	CASSFTQGDYQPQHF	TGTGCCAGCAGTTTCACGCAGGGGGATTATCAGCCCCAGCATTTT